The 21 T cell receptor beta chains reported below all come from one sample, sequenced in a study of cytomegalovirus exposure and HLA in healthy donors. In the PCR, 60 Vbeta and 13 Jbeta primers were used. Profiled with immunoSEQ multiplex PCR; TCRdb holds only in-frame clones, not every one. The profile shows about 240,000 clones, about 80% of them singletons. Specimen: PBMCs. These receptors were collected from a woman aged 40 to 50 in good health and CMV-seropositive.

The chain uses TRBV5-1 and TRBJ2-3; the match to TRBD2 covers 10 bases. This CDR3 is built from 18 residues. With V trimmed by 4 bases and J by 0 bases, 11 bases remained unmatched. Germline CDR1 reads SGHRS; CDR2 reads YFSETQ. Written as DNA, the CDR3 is TGCGCCAGCAGCCTTAGGGGGCTAGCGGGAGAGAGCACAGATACGCAGTATTTT. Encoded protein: CASSLRGLAGESTDTQYF.

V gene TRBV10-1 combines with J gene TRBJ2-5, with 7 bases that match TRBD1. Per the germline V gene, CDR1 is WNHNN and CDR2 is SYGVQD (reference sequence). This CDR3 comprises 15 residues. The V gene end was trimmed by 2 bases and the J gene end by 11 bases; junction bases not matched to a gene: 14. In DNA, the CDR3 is TGCGCCAGCAGTGAGGTCATGACAGGGAAGGTAGGGCAGTACTTC. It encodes CASSEVMTGKVGQYF.

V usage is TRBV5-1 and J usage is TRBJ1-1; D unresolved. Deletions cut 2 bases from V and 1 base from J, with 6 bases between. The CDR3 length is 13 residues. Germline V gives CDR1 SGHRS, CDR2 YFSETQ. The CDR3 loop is CASSFTRNTEAFF. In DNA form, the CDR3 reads TGCGCCAGCAGCTTTACGAGGAACACTGAAGCTTTCTTT.

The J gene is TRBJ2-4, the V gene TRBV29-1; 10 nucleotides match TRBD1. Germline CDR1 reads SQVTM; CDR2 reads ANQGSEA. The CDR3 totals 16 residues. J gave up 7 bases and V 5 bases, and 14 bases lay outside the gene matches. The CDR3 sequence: CSVTGTGVGFGNIQYF. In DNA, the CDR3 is TGCAGCGTTACCGGGACAGGGGTGGGTTTCGGCAACATTCAGTACTTC.

The CDR3 is CASSVGRRRDGEQYF. The CDR3 nucleotides read TGTGCCAGCAGCGTAGGCAGAAGGCGGGATGGCGAGCAGTACTTC. The chain links TRBV9 to TRBJ2-7; TRBD2 is a possible D gene (6 bases). The CDR3 runs 15 residues. Per the germline V gene, CDR1 is SGDLS and CDR2 is YYNGEE. V was pared by 0 bases and J by 6 bases, with 16 bases between.

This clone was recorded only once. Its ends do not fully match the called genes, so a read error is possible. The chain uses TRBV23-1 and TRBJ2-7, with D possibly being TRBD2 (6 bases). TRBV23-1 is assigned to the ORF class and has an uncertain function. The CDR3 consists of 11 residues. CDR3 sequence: CAFWGLPSWDF. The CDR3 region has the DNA TGCGCCTTTTGGGGACTCCCGAGCTGGGACTTC.

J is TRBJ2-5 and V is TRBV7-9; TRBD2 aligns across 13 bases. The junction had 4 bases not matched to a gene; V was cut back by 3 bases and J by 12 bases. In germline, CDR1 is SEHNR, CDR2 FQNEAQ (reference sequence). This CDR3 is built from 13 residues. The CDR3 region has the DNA TGTGCCAGCAGCTTGGGACTAGCGGGGTCCGAGTACTTC. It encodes CASSLGLAGSEYF.

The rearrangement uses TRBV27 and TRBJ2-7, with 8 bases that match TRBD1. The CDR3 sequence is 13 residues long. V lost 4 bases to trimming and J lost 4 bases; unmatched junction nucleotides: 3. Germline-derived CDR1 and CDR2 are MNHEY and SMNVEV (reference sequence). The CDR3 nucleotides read TGTGCCAGCAGTTACGACAGGGGATACGAGCAGTACTTC. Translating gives CASSYDRGYEQYF.

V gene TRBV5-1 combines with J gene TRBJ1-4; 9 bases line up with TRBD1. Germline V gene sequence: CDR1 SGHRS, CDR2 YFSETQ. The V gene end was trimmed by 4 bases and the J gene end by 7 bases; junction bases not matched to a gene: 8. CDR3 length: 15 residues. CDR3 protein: CASSPTGTGSEKLFF. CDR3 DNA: TGCGCCAGCAGCCCCACCGGGACAGGGAGTGAAAAACTGTTTTTT.

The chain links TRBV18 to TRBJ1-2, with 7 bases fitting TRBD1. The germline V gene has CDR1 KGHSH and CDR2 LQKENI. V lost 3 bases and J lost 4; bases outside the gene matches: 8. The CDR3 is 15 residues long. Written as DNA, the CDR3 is TGTGCCAGCTCACCTAGCCAGACAGGGATCTATGGCTACACCTTC. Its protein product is CASSPSQTGIYGYTF.

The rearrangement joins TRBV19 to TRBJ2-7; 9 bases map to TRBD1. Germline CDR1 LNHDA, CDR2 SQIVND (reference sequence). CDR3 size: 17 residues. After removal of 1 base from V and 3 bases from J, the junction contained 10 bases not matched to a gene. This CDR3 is CASSIGAGTGSYYEQYF. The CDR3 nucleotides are TGTGCCAGTAGTATAGGAGCCGGGACAGGGAGTTACTACGAGCAGTACTTC.

This CDR3 reads CAWSRGISTEAFF. The CDR3 nucleotides read TGTGCCTGGAGCAGGGGAATTTCCACTGAAGCTTTCTTT. The rearrangement joins TRBV30 to TRBJ1-1; D possibly corresponds to TRBD1 (6 bases). The CDR3 totals 13 residues. Trimming removed 3 bases at V and 4 bases at J, with 12 bases between. CDR1 and CDR2 from the germline V gene are GTSNPN and SVGIG (reference sequence).

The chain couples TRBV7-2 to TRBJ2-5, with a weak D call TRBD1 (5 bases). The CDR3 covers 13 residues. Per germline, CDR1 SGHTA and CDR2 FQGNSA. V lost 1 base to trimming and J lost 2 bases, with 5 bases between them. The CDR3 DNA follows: TGTGCCAGCAGCTTAGGACAGCAAGAGACCCAGTACTTC. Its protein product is CASSLGQQETQYF.

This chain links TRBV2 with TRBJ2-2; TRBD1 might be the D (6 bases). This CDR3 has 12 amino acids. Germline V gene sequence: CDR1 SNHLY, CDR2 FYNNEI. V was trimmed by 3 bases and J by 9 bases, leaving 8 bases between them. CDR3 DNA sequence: TGTGCCAGCAGTGAGGGGGCCCGGGAGCTGTTTTTT. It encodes CASSEGARELFF.

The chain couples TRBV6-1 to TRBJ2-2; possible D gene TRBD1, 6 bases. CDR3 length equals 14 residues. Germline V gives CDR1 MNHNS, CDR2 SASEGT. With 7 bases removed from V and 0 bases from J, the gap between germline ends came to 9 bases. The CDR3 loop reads CASNWDTNTGELFF. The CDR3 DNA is TGTGCCAGCAACTGGGACACGAACACCGGGGAGCTGTTTTTT.

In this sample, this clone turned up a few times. CDR3: CASSSGVAGRGETQYF. The CDR3 coding sequence is TGTGCCAGCAGTAGCGGAGTAGCGGGAAGGGGAGAGACCCAGTACTTC. J is TRBJ2-5 and V is TRBV25-1; 8 bases agree with TRBD2. The CDR3 runs to 16 residues. Germline V gene sequence: CDR1 MGHDK, CDR2 SYGVNS. V trimming: 5 bases; J trimming: 4 bases; junction bases outside the gene matches: 12.

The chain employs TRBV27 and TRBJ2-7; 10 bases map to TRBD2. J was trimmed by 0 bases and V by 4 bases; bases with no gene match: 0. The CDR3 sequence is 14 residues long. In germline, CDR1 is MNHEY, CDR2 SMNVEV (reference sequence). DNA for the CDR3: TGTGCCAGCAGTTCTAGCGGGAGCTCCTACGAGCAGTACTTC. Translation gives CASSSSGSSYEQYF.

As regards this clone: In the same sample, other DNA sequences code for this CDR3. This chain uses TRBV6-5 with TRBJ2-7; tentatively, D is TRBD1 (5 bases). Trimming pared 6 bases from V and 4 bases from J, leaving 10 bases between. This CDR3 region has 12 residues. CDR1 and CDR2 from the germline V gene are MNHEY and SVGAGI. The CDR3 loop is CASSRTGYEQYF. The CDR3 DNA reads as TGTGCCAGCAGCCGCACAGGTTACGAGCAGTACTTC.

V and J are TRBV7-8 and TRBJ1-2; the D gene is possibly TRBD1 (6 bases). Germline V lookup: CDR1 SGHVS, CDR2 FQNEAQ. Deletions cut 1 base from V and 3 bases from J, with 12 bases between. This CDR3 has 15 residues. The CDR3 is CASSLDGYRDYGYTF. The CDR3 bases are TGTGCCAGCAGCTTAGACGGTTACAGGGACTATGGCTACACCTTC.

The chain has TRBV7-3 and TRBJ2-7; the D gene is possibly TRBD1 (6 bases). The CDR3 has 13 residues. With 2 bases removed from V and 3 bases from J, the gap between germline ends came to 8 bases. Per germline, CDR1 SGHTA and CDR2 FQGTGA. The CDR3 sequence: CASSLARGYEQYF. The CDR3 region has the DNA TGTGCCAGCAGCTTAGCCAGGGGCTACGAGCAGTACTTC.

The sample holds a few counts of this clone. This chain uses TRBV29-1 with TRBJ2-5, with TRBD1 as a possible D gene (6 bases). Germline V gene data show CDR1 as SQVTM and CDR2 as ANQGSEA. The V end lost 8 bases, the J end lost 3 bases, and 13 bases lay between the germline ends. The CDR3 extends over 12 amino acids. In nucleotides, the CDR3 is TGCAGCTACAGACAGGTCAAAGAGACCCAGTACTTC. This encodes CSYRQVKETQYF.